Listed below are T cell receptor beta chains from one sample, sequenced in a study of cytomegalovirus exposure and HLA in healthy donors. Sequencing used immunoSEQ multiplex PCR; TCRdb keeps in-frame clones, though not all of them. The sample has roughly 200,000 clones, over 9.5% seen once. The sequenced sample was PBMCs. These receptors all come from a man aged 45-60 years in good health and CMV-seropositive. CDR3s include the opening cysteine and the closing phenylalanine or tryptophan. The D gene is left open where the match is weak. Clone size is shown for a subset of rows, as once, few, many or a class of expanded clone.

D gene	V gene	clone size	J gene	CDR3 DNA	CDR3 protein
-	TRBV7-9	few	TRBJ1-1	TGTGCCAGCAGTCACGGGGGGAACACTGAAGCTTTCTTT	CASSHGGNTEAFF
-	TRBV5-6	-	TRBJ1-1	TGTGCCAGCAGCTTGCGGGGAACTGAAGCTTTCTTT	CASSLRGTEAFF
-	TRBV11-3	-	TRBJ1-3	TGTGCCAGCAGCCCTGGACGGACAGAAAACACCATATATTTT	CASSPGRTENTIYF
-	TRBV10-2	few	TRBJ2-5	TGCGCCAGCGTAAATAGGGGGGGAGAGACCCAGTACTTC	CASVNRGGETQYF
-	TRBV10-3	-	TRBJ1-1	TGTGCCATCTCAGAACGTGATTCGAACACTGAAGCTTTCTTT	CAISERDSNTEAFF
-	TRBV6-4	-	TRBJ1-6	TGTGCCAGCAGTGAGACAGGTCTCAATTCACCCCTCCACTTT	CASSETGLNSPLHF
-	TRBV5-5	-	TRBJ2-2	TGTGCCAGCAGCTTGAGCCTAAGCCGTAACACCGGGGAGCTGTTTTTT	CASSLSLSRNTGELFF
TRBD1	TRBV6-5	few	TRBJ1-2	TGTGCCAGCAGTGGTAGGGGACAGAACTATGGCTACACCTTC	CASSGRGQNYGYTF
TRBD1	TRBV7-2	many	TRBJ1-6	TGTGCCAGCAGCTCCCACGAACGGACAGGGGGCAGTTCACCCCTCCACTTT	CASSSHERTGGSSPLHF
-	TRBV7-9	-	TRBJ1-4	TGTGCCAGCAGCTCATCCGGGACAACCCCTAATGAAAAACTGTTTTTT	CASSSSGTTPNEKLFF